The present entry profiles one TCR beta chain with its context. These data come from a study of blood T cell repertoires in COVID-19. Across the whole study: Two consecutive negative NP/OP PCR tests, clearance, or resolved symptoms defined Cohort 3 recovery.

This table comes from immunoSEQ multiplex PCR, and its TCRdb copy is limited to in-frame clones, with some not included. The table lists about 170,000 clones, 65% to 80% of them singletons. J lost 1 base, V lost 6 bases, and 12 bases had no gene match. Germline loops: CDR1 SEHNR, CDR2 FQNEAQ (reference sequence). The CDR3 consists of 17 residues. Sequencing was done on a sample of PBMCs or T cells enriched from blood (not recorded which). The clonotype was recovered from a woman aged 70-85 years in a cohort exposed to, infected with or recovered from COVID-19 (not recorded which). This chain joins TRBV7-9 and TRBJ1-1; 9 nucleotides agree with TRBD1. CDR3 loop: CASSDPGTGIQNTEAFF. The CDR3, as DNA: TGTGCCAGCAGTGACCCCGGGACAGGGATTCAGAACACTGAAGCTTTCTTT.